This TCR beta chain was retrieved from a study of long-term antiretroviral therapy in people with HIV. Background on the study: The immediate-ART recommendation dates to 2015, and the earliest samples predate it by about a decade.

Samples held about 0.95-11 million cryopreserved PBMC before DNA extraction. This CDR3 has 13 residues. Trimming pared 0 bases from V and 9 bases from J, leaving 10 bases between. The germline CDR1 and CDR2 sequences are SGHDT and YYEEEE. Runs used v3.0 of the immunoSEQ assay and were done at survey level. The protocol was immunoSEQ multiplex PCR, while the TCRdb copy is restricted to in-frame clones and leaves out a portion. Of 45,000 or so clones listed, 90% to 95% are singletons. General study points: Patients on ART gained diversity, which nonetheless stayed below transplant donor controls.

To note about this clone: Its antigen is not known.

The sequence was obtained from a woman between 45 and 60 years old with HIV. The sample consisted of unsorted PBMCs, taken 3.7 years after starting antiretroviral therapy. The chain couples TRBV5-6 to TRBJ1-3; no definite D call. The CDR3 DNA sequence: TGTGCCAGCAGCTTGGGCTCGTCTGGCACCATATATTTT. Translation: CASSLGSSGTIYF.